This T cell receptor (beta chain) was captured by sequencing in a study of T cell repertoires in cytomegalovirus infection. TCRdb processed the reads anew with MiXCR; each CDR3 protein has one entry. The data show about 440,000 distinct CDR3 sequences, roughly 30% seen once. This CDR3 contains 15 residues. V lost 0 bases to trimming and J lost 0 bases, with 9 bases between them. Per germline, CDR1 DFQATT and CDR2 SNEGSKA (reference sequence). Sequenced input: PBMCs. The chain joins TRBV20-1 to TRBJ2-1; the D gene is possibly TRBD1 (5 bases). This clonotype was obtained from a human donor in good health (CMV status not recorded). Some clones in this sample may be carry-over from other donors' samples. For the CDR3, the DNA is TGCAGTGCTAGAGATGTGCAGGGCTCCTACAATGAGCAGTTCTTC. As protein: CSARDVQGSYNEQFF.